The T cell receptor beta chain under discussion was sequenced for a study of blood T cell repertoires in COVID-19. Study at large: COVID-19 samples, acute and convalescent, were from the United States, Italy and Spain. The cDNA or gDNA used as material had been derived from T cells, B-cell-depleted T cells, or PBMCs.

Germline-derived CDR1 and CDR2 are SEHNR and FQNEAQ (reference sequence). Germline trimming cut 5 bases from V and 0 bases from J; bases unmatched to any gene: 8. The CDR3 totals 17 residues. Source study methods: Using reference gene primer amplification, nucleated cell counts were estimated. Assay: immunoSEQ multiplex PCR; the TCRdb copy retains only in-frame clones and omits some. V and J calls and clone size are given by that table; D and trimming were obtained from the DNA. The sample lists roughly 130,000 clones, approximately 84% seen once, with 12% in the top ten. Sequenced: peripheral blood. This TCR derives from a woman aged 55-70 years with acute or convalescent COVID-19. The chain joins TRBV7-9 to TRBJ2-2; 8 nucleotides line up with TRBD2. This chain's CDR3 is CASSQPNGGANTGELFF. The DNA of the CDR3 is TGTGCCAGCAGCCAACCTAACGGGGGGGCGAACACCGGGGAGCTGTTTTTT.